This record covers a single T cell receptor (beta chain). This record belongs to a study of blood T cell repertoires in COVID-19. The wider study: PBMCs, B-cell-depleted T cells, or T cells were the source of the cDNA or gDNA that made up the material.

J gave up 4 bases and V 5 bases, and 4 bases lay outside the gene matches. CDR3 length: 15 amino acids. The germline CDR1 and CDR2 sequences are SGHVS and FQNEAQ. Here immunoSEQ multiplex PCR was the method, and the copy in TCRdb shows in-frame clones only, minus some. Of 90,000 to 150,000 clones detected, over 65% appear once; the ten largest clones hold 6.2%. The receptor was isolated from a man between 65 and 80 years old with acute or convalescent COVID-19. This chain connects TRBV7-8 to TRBJ2-7; the match to TRBD2 covers 14 bases. Sample: peripheral blood. CDR3 loop: CASSLGTSGSYEQYF. The CDR3 DNA follows: TGTGCCAGCAGCCTTGGGACTAGCGGGAGTTACGAGCAGTACTTC.